The next 28 T cell receptor beta chains were all read from a single sample in a study of cytomegalovirus exposure and HLA in healthy donors. PCR used 60 Vbeta primers and 13 Jbeta primers. Measured with immunoSEQ multiplex PCR; TCRdb has only the in-frame clones, and not every one. This table has about 120,000 clones, 60% to 85% appearing once. Sequenced: PBMCs. These receptors were collected from a man aged 25 to 45 in good health and CMV-seronegative.

The CDR3 coding sequence is TGTGCCAGCAGCTTAATTGGAGGGGATGGCTACACCTTC. It is translated as CASSLIGGDGYTF. The rearrangement uses TRBV7-3 and TRBJ1-2, with D possibly matching TRBD1 (5 bases). Trimming shortened V by 1 base and J by 6 bases, and 9 bases separated the two germline ends. CDR3 length: 13 residues. Germline assignment: CDR1 SGHTA and CDR2 FQGTGA.

The V gene is TRBV25-1, the J gene TRBJ2-5; a possible D gene is TRBD2 (5 bases). With 4 bases removed from V and 3 bases from J, the gap between germline ends came to 12 bases. Germline assignment: CDR1 MGHDK and CDR2 SYGVNS. The CDR3 consists of 14 residues. The chain's CDR3 is CASSGSGWEETQYF. Written as DNA, the CDR3 is TGTGCCAGCAGTGGGTCGGGGTGGGAAGAGACCCAGTACTTC.

The DNA for the CDR3 is TGTGCCAGCAGTGAGATAGCCGCGGAGACCCAGTACTTC. Its translation is CASSEIAAETQYF. The chain employs TRBV6-1 and TRBJ2-5; unclear D gene. Germline V gives CDR1 MNHNS, CDR2 SASEGT. This CDR3 contains 13 residues. Trimming cost V 3 bases and J 5 bases, with 10 bases left between them.

The genes are TRBV11-3 and TRBJ2-7; no clear D gene. CDR1 is SGHNT, CDR2 YENEEA, per germline. The V end was cut by 3 bases, the J end by 4 bases, with 10 bases between. There are 13 residues in the CDR3. CDR3 loop: CASSFSVGYEQYF. CDR3 bases: TGTGCCAGCAGCTTTTCGGTCGGGTACGAGCAGTACTTC.

The J gene is TRBJ2-4, the V gene TRBV9; 10 bases map to TRBD1. Germline-derived CDR1 and CDR2 are SGDLS and YYNGEE. After removal of 3 bases from V and 3 bases from J, the junction contained 6 bases not matched to a gene. This CDR3 is 16 amino acids long. This chain's CDR3 is CASSGQGALDKNIQYF. The CDR3 nucleotides are TGTGCCAGCAGCGGACAGGGGGCGTTGGACAAAAACATTCAGTACTTC.

This clone has only a few counts. The chain joins TRBV28 to TRBJ1-2; 7 bases fit TRBD1. This CDR3 region has 15 residues. Germline CDR1 MDHEN, CDR2 SYDVKM. The V and J ends lost 6 bases and 4 bases, in that order; junction bases with no gene match: 11. For the CDR3, the DNA is TGTGCCAGCAGGGCACAAGGGGGCGAGATCTATGGCTACACCTTC. Translated, it gives CASRAQGGEIYGYTF.

This chain uses TRBV19 with TRBJ2-7; D is unclear. Trimming left V 6 bases short and J 5 bases short, with 8 bases between. This CDR3 comprises 11 residues. Germline assignment: CDR1 LNHDA and CDR2 SQIVND (reference sequence). The chain's CDR3 is CASSVEDEQYF. The DNA for the CDR3 is TGTGCCAGTAGCGTCGAGGACGAGCAGTACTTC.

The J gene is TRBJ2-5, the V gene TRBV9; D remains ambiguous. The DNA end favors TRBJ2-7, so the J call may be wrong. Germline CDR1 and CDR2: SGDLS and YYNGEE. The CDR3 extends over 14 amino acids. CDR3 region: CASSVGGSSYEQYF. As DNA, the CDR3 is TGTGCCAGCAGCGTAGGCGGTAGCTCCTACGAGCAGTACTTC.

The chain links TRBV5-6 to TRBJ2-2, with a tentative D call TRBD2 (6 bases). The V end was cut by 4 bases, the J end by 6 bases, with 19 bases between. Germline lookup yields CDR1 SGHDT and CDR2 YYEEEE. The CDR3 has 16 residues. CDR3 protein: CASSEAGTGKAGELFF. CDR3 bases: TGTGCCAGCAGCGAAGCCGGGACTGGGAAAGCCGGGGAGCTGTTTTTT. Using reference TRBV5-6 and TRBJ2-2 for the parts outside the CDR3, the full variable domain is DAGVTQSPTHLIKTRGQQVTLRCSPKSGHDTVSWYQQALGQGPQFIFQYYEEEERQRGNFPDRFSGHQFPNYSSELNVNALLLGDSALYLCASSEAGTGKAGELFFGEGSRLTVL.

Of note for this clone: One end of the junction varies from germline; a read error may be responsible. This same CDR3 is encoded by further DNA sequences in the sample. The chain links TRBV30 to TRBJ1-3; no definite D call. The CDR3 spans 13 residues. CDR1 and CDR2 (germline): GTSNPN, SVGIG (reference sequence). CDR3 in amino acids: CACYPLSGNTIYF. The CDR3 region has the DNA TGCGCCTGCTACCCCCTCTCTGGAAACACCATATATTTT.

This chain connects TRBV28 to TRBJ2-2, with unresolved D. The germline gives CDR1 MDHEN, CDR2 SYDVKM. This CDR3 has 13 residues. Trimming removed 8 bases from V and 0 bases from J, with 7 bases in between. The CDR3 sequence: CASWSSNTGELFF. CDR3 in DNA: TGTGCCAGCTGGAGCTCGAACACCGGGGAGCTGTTTTTT.

The rearrangement uses TRBV29-1 and TRBJ1-5; a possible D gene is TRBD1 (5 bases). The CDR3 totals 13 residues. Trimming removed 1 base from V and 4 bases from J, with 8 bases in between. Germline lookup yields CDR1 SQVTM and CDR2 ANQGSEA. The CDR3 DNA reads as TGCAGCGTTGAAGGCGGGGGAAATCAGCCCCAGCATTTT. The encoded protein is CSVEGGGNQPQHF.

V gene TRBV27 combines with J gene TRBJ2-7, with TRBD1 matching over 7 bases. Trimming at V came to 5 bases and at J to 2 bases, leaving 6 bases not matched to a gene. Germline CDR1 is MNHEY and CDR2 is SMNVEV (reference sequence). The CDR3 has 14 amino acids. CDR3 coding DNA: TGTGCCAGCAGTCCGCCACAGGGGCCCTACGAGCAGTACTTC. Its translation: CASSPPQGPYEQYF.

This sequence joins TRBV19 and TRBJ2-2, with D possibly being TRBD2 (6 bases). The V end lost 3 bases, the J end lost 2 bases, and 13 bases lay between the germline ends. Germline CDR1 is LNHDA and CDR2 is SQIVND (reference sequence). The CDR3 sequence is 16 residues long. The DNA of the CDR3 is TGTGCCAGTAGTATCCAGGCCGGGGGTAACACCGGGGAGCTGTTTTTT. It specifies CASSIQAGGNTGELFF.

The chain is built from TRBV4-3 and TRBJ1-1, with D uncertain. V was cut by 3 bases and J by 4 bases, with 12 bases left in between. Germline V gene sequence: CDR1 LGHNA, CDR2 YSLEER. The CDR3 sequence is 14 residues long. As DNA, the CDR3 is TGCGCCAGCAGCCATGCGAGAGCGGGCACTGAAGCTTTCTTT. Translating it yields CASSHARAGTEAFF.

This chain joins TRBV9 and TRBJ2-1; 9 positions agree with TRBD2. The V segment lost 0 bases and the J segment 7 bases; nucleotides outside the gene matches: 5. Germline V CDR1 and CDR2: SGDLS, YYNGEE. This CDR3 comprises 15 residues. CDR3 region: CASSVVGGGANEQFF. Written as DNA, the CDR3 is TGTGCCAGCAGCGTAGTAGGCGGGGGGGCGAATGAGCAGTTCTTC.

The V and J genes are TRBV14 and TRBJ2-7; tentative D call: TRBD1 (5 bases). V lost 3 bases and J lost 0, with 12 bases in between. Germline assignment: CDR1 SGHDN and CDR2 FVKESK. The CDR3 has 15 amino acids. Here the CDR3 reads CASSQTDSFSYEQYF. For the CDR3, the DNA is TGTGCCAGCAGCCAGACAGACAGCTTCTCCTACGAGCAGTACTTC.

Only a few counts were recorded for this clone. The identical CDR3 is also encoded by other nucleotide sequences in the sample. This rearrangement joins TRBV5-1 to TRBJ1-2, with unresolved D. The germline CDR1 and CDR2 sequences are SGHRS and YFSETQ. The V gene lost 4 bases and the J gene lost 2 bases, with 15 bases spanning the gap. This CDR3 is built from 15 residues. The CDR3, as DNA: TGCGCCAGCAGCCCCATCTCGGGAGGAAACTATGGCTACACCTTC. Its protein product is CASSPISGGNYGYTF.

The V gene is TRBV6-5, the J gene TRBJ1-6; TRBD1 aligns across 7 bases. CDR1 is MNHEY, CDR2 SVGAGI, per germline. CDR3 size: 16 residues. V trimming: 2 bases; J trimming: 4 bases; junction bases outside the gene matches: 5. CDR3 DNA sequence: TGTGCCAGCAGTTACGGGGGGACAGCATATAATTCACCCCTCCACTTT. Amino acid sequence: CASSYGGTAYNSPLHF.

The J gene is TRBJ2-3, the V gene TRBV13; 7 bases are shared with TRBD2. The CDR3 consists of 14 residues. CDR1 and CDR2 from the germline V gene are PRHDT and FYEKMQ (reference sequence). V lost 5 bases and J lost 1; bases outside the gene matches: 3. In DNA, the CDR3 is TGTGCCAGCAGCCCCCGGGGGGGCACAGATACGCAGTATTTT. Translated: CASSPRGGTDTQYF.

The chain recombines TRBV6-1 with TRBJ2-1; TRBD1 is a possible D gene (6 bases). This CDR3 is 14 amino acids long. CDR1 and CDR2 (germline): MNHNS, SASEGT. Trimming removed 2 bases from V and 6 bases from J, with 11 bases in between. DNA of the CDR3: TGTGCCAGCAGTGAAAAGACAGGCCCCAATGAGCAGTTCTTC. It translates to CASSEKTGPNEQFF.

The rearrangement links TRBV5-4 to TRBJ1-2; maybe TRBD1 (5 bases). CDR1 and CDR2 from the germline V gene are SGHNT and YYREEE (reference sequence). V gave up 4 bases and J gave up 4 bases, with 14 bases separating them. The CDR3 extends over 14 amino acids. The CDR3 region is CASSPEGDSYGYTF. For the CDR3, the DNA is TGTGCCAGCAGCCCCGAAGGGGATTCCTATGGCTACACCTTC.

The chain employs TRBV19 and TRBJ1-5; 7 bases match TRBD1. The J segment lost 0 bases and the V segment lost 4 bases, leaving 3 bases of the junction unmatched. This CDR3 has 15 amino acids. Germline lookup yields CDR1 LNHDA and CDR2 SQIVND (reference sequence). The CDR3 DNA is TGTGCCAGTAGTACCGGGACAGATAGCAATCAGCCCCAGCATTTT. This sequence encodes CASSTGTDSNQPQHF. The variable domain in full, completed from reference TRBV19 and TRBJ1-5, reads DGGITQSPKYLFRKEGQNVTLSCEQNLNHDAMYWYRQDPGQGLRLIYYSQIVNDFQKGDIAEGYSVSREKKESFPLTVTSAQKNPTAFYLCASSTGTDSNQPQHFGDGTRLSIL.

The chain links TRBV13 to TRBJ2-3; TRBD2 might be the D (5 bases). CDR3 length: 14 amino acids. Trimming pared 4 bases from V and 1 base from J, leaving 9 bases between. The V gene's germline CDR1 is PRHDT and CDR2 FYEKMQ (reference sequence). The CDR3 DNA reads TGTGCCAGCAGCTCCGGACTGGGCACAGATACGCAGTATTTT. It translates to CASSSGLGTDTQYF.

The V and J genes are TRBV4-2 and TRBJ2-7; the match to TRBD2 covers 7 bases. Germline CDR1 and CDR2: LGHNA and YNFKEQ. This CDR3 has 15 amino acids. The V gene end was trimmed by 0 bases and the J gene end by 4 bases; junction bases not matched to a gene: 6. The CDR3 region has the DNA TGTGCCAGCAGCCAAGAGTTGGGCGGGGGTTACGAGCAGTACTTC. It yields the protein CASSQELGGGYEQYF.

V usage is TRBV19 and J usage is TRBJ2-2; D is ambiguous. CDR1 LNHDA and CDR2 SQIVND come from the germline V gene (reference sequence). Trimming left V 5 bases short and J 0 bases short, with 10 bases between. The CDR3 runs 15 residues. Here the CDR3 reads CASSLRRANTGELFF. The CDR3 region has the DNA TGTGCCAGTAGTTTGCGTCGGGCGAACACCGGGGAGCTGTTTTTT.

The chain combines TRBV11-2 with TRBJ1-4; D is undetermined. V lost 5 bases, J lost 5 bases, and 15 bases lay in between. The germline CDR1 and CDR2 sequences are SGHAT and FQNNGV. The CDR3 has 15 residues. CDR3 in amino acids: CASSPNLAQNEKLFF. CDR3 DNA: TGTGCCAGCAGCCCAAACTTAGCTCAGAATGAAAAACTGTTTTTT.

As to this clone: This specimen includes other DNA sequences encoding the same CDR3. J is TRBJ1-1 and V is TRBV7-8, with 8 bases that match TRBD1. This CDR3 is built from 14 residues. Germline CDR1 is SGHVS and CDR2 is FQNEAQ. V dropped 4 bases and J dropped 1; count of bases not matched to a gene: 2. In DNA form, the CDR3 reads TGTGCCAGCAGCTCAGGACAGGGGAACACTGAAGCTTTCTTT. Translating it yields CASSSGQGNTEAFF.